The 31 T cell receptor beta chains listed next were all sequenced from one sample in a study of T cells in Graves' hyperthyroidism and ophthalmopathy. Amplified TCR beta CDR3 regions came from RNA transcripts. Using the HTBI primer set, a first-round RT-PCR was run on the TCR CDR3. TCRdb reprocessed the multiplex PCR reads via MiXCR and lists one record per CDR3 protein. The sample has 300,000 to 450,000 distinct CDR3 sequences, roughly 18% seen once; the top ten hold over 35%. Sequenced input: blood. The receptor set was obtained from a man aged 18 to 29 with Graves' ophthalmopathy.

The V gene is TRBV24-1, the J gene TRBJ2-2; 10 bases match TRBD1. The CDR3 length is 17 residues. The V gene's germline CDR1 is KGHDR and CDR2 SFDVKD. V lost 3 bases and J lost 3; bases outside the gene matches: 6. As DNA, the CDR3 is TGTGCCACCAGTGATCCCTGGACAGGGGGGGACACCGGGGAGCTGTTTTTT. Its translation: CATSDPWTGGDTGELFF.

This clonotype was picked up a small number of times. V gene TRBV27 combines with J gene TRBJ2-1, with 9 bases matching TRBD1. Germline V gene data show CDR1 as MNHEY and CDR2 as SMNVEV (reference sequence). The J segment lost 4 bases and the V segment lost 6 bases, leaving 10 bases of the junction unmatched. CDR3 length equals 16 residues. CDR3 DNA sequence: TGTGCCAGCAGACCGCCGGGGACAGGGTTTTACAATGAGCAGTTCTTC. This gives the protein CASRPPGTGFYNEQFF.

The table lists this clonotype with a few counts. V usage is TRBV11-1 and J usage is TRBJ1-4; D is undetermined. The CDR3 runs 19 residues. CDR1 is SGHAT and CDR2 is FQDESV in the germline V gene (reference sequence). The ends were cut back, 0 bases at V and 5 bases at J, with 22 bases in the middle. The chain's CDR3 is CASSLAPEMGSEENEKLFF. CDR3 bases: TGTGCCAGCAGCTTAGCTCCTGAGATGGGATCAGAGGAAAATGAAAAACTGTTTTTT.

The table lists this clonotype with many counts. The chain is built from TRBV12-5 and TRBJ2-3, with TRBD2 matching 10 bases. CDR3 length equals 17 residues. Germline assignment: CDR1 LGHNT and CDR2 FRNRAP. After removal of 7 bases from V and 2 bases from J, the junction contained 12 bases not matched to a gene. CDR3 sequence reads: CASAVGLAGDITDTQYF. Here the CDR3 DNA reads TGTGCTAGTGCCGTGGGGCTAGCGGGGGATATCACAGATACGCAGTATTTT.

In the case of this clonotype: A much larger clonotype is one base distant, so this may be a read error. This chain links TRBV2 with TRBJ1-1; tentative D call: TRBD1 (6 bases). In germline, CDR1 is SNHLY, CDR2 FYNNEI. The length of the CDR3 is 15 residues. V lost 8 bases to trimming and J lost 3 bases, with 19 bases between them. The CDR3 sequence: CASSPGRGEDTEAFF. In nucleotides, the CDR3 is TGTGCCAGCTCACCCGGCAGGGGAGAGGACACTGAAGCTTTCTTT.

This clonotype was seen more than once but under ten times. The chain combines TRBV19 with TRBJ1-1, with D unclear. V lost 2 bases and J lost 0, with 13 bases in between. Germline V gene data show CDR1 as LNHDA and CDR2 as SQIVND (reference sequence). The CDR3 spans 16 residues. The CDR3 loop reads CASSIKRRLMNTEAFF. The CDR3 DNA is TGTGCCAGTAGTATAAAGCGCAGACTTATGAACACTGAAGCTTTCTTT.

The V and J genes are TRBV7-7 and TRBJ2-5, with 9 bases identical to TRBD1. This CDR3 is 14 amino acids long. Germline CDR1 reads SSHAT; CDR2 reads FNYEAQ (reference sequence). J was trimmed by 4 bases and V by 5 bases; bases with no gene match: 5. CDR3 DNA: TGTGCCAGCAGCCAGGGGACAGGGATAGAGACCCAGTACTTC. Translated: CASSQGTGIETQYF. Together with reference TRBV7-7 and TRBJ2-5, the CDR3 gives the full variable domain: GAGVSQSPRYKVTKRGQDVTLRCDPISSHATLYWYQQALGQGPEFLTYFNYEAQPDKSGLPSDRFSAERPEGSISTLTIQRTEQRDSAMYRCASSQGTGIETQYFGPGTRLLVL.

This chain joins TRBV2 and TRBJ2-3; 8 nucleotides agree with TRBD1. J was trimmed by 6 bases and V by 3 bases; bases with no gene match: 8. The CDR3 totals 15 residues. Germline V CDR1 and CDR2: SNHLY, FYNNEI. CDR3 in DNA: TGTGCCAGCAGTGACCGCCAGGGGGCGAGGGATACGCAGTATTTT. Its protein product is CASSDRQGARDTQYF.

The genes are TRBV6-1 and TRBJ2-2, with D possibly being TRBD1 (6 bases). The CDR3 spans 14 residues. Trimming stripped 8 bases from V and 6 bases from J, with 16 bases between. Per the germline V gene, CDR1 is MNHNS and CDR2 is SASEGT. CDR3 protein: CASDGFQGSGELFF. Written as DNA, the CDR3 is TGTGCCAGCGACGGTTTCCAGGGGTCCGGGGAGCTGTTTTTT.

The CDR3 loop reads CASSEFPGLGTGELFF. CDR3 bases: TGTGCCAGCAGCGAATTCCCGGGCTTGGGCACCGGGGAGCTGTTTTTT. The chain employs TRBV9 and TRBJ2-2; no firm D call. With 3 bases removed from V and 4 bases from J, the gap between germline ends came to 16 bases. CDR1 SGDLS and CDR2 YYNGEE come from the germline V gene. The CDR3 spans 16 residues.

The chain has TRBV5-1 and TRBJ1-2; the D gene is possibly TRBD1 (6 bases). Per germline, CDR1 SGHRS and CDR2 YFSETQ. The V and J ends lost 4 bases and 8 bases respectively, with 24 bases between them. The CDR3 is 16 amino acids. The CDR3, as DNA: TGCGCCAGCAGCGAAAGTATGGCCGGGGGCGCGAGGGGCTACACCTTC. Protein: CASSESMAGGARGYTF.

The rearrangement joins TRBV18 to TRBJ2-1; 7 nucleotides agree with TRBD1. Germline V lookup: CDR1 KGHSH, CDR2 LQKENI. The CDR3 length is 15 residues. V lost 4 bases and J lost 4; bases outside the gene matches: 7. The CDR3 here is CASSHTGVQYNEQFF. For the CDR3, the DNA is TGTGCCAGCTCACACACAGGGGTGCAATACAATGAGCAGTTCTTC.

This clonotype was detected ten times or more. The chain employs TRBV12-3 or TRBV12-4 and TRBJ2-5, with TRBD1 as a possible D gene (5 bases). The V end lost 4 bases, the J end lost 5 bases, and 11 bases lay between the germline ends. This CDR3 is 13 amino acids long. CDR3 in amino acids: CASSWGVDETQYF. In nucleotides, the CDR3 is TGTGCCAGCAGTTGGGGCGTTGATGAGACCCAGTACTTC.

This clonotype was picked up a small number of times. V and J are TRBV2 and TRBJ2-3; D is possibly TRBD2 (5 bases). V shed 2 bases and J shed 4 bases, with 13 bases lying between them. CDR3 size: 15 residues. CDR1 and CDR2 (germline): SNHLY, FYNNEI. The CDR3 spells CASSESPLGADTQYF. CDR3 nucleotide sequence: TGTGCCAGCAGTGAATCCCCACTAGGAGCAGATACGCAGTATTTT.

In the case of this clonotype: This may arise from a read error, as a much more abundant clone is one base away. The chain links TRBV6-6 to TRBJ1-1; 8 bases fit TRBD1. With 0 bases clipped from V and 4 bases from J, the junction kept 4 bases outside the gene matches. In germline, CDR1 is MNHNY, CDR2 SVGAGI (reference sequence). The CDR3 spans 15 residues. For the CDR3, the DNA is TGTGCCAGCAGTTACTCGGGACAGGACCTCACTGAAGCTTTCTTT. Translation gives CASSYSGQDLTEAFF.

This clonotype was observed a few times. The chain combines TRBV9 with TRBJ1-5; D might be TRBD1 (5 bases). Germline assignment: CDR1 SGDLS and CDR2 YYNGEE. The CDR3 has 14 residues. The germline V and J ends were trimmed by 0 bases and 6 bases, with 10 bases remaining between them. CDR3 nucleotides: TGTGCCAGCAGCGTAGAACAGGAAAGTCAGCCCCAGCATTTT. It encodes CASSVEQESQPQHF.

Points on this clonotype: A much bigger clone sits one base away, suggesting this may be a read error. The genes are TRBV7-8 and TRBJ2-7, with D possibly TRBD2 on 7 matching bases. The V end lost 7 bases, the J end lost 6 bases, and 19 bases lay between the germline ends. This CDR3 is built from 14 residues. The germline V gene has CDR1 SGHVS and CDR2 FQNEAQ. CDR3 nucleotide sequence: TGTGCCAGCACCTGGGGGGGCTCCCTCTGCGAGCAGTACTTC. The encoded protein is CASTWGGSLCEQYF.

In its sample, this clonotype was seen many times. The CDR3 reads CASSYSGGTEAFF. As DNA, the CDR3 is TGTGCCAGCAGTTACTCAGGGGGCACTGAAGCTTTCTTT. The V and J genes are TRBV6-2 or TRBV6-3 and TRBJ1-1; TRBD1 is a possible D gene (6 bases). This CDR3 has 13 residues. CDR1 and CDR2 from the germline V gene are MNHEY and SVGEGT. Trimming stripped 0 bases from V and 4 bases from J, with 6 bases between.

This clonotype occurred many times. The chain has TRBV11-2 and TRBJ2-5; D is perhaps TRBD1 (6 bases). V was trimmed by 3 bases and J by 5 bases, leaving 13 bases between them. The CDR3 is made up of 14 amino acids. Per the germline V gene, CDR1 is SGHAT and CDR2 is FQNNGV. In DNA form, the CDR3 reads TGTGCCAGCAGCTTTTCAGGGGTGGGTGAGACCCAGTACTTC. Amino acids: CASSFSGVGETQYF.

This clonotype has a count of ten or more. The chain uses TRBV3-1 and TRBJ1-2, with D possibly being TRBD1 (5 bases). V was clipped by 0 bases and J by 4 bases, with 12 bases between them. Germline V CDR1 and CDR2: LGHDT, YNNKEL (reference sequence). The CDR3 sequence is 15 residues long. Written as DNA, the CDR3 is TGTGCCAGCAGCCAAGATCTGGTACAGGTCTATGGCTACACCTTC. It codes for CASSQDLVQVYGYTF. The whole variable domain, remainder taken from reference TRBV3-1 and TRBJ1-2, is DTAVSQTPKYLVTQMGNDKSIKCEQNLGHDTMYWYKQDSKKFLKIMFSYNNKELIINETVPNRFSPKSPDKAHLNLHINSLELGDSAVYFCASSQDLVQVYGYTFGSGTRLTVV.

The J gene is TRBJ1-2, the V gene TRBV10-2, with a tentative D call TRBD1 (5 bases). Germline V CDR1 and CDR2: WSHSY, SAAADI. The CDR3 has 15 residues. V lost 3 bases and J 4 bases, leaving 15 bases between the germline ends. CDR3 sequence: CASSETGRGAYGYTF. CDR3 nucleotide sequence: TGCGCCAGCAGTGAAACGGGTCGGGGCGCCTATGGCTACACCTTC.

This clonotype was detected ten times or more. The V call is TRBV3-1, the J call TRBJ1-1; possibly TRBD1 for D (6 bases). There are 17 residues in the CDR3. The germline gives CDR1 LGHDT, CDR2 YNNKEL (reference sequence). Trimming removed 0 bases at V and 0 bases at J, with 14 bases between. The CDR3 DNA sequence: TGTGCCAGCAGCCAAGATGTTGGGGGCCTCATGAACACTGAAGCTTTCTTT. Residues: CASSQDVGGLMNTEAFF.

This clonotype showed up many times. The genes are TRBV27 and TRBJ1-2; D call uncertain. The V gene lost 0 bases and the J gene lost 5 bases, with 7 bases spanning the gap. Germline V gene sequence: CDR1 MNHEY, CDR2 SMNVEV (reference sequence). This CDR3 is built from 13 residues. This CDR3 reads CASSLSVRYGYTF. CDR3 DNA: TGTGCCAGCAGTTTATCGGTGCGGTATGGCTACACCTTC.

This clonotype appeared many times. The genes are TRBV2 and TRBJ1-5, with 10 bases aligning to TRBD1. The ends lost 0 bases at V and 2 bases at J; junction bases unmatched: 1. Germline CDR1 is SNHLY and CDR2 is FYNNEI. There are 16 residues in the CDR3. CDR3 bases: TGTGCCAGCAGTGAAGCGGGGACAGGGGGCAATCAGCCCCAGCATTTT. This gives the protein CASSEAGTGGNQPQHF.

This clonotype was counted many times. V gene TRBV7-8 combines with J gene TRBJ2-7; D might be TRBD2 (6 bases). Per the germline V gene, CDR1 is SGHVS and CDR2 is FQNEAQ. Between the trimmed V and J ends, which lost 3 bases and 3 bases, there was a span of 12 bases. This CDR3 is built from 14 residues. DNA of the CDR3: TGTGCCAGCAGCTTTCTCAGGGACTTCTACGAGCAGTACTTC. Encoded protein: CASSFLRDFYEQYF.

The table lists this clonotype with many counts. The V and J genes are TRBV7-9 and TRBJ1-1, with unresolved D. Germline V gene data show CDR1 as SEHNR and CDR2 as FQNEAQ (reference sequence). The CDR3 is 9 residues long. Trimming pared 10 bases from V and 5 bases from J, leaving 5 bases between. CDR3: CATQTEAFF. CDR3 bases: TGTGCCACGCAAACTGAAGCTTTCTTT.

In nucleotides, the CDR3 is TGTGCCAGCAGCTTAGGGTCCCAGGCCAATGAAAAACTGTTTTTT. Residues: CASSLGSQANEKLFF. The chain combines TRBV7-9 with TRBJ1-4; D ambiguous. CDR3 length: 15 amino acids. V gave up 1 base and J gave up 5 bases, with 11 bases separating them. CDR1 is SEHNR and CDR2 is FQNEAQ in the germline V gene (reference sequence).

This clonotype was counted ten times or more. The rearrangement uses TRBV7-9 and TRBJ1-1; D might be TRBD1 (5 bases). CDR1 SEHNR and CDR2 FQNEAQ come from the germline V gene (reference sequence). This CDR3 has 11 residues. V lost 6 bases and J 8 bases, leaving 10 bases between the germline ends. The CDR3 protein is CASRAGSEAFF. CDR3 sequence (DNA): TGTGCCAGCAGGGCAGGGTCGGAAGCTTTCTTT.

The chain's CDR3 is CASSLGTETNYGYTF. In DNA form, the CDR3 reads TGTGCCAGCAGCTTAGGGACAGAAACTAACTATGGCTACACCTTC. The chain couples TRBV7-2 to TRBJ1-2, with D possibly being TRBD1 (6 bases). Germline assignment: CDR1 SGHTA and CDR2 FQGNSA. Between the trimmed V and J ends, which lost 1 base and 0 bases, there was a span of 9 bases. The CDR3 has 15 amino acids.

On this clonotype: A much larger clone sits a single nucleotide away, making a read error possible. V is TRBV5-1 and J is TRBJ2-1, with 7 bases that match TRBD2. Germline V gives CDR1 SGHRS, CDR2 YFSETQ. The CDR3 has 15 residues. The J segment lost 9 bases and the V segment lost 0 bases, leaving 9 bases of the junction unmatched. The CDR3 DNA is TGCGCCAGCAGCTTGGCCGTTAGCGGGCGGGGTGAGCAGTTCTTC. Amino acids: CASSLAVSGRGEQFF. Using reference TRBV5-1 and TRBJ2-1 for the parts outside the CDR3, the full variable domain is KAGVTQTPRYLIKTRGQQVTLSCSPISGHRSVSWYQQTPGQGLQFLFEYFSETQRNKGNFPGRFSGRQFSNSRSEMNVSTLELGDSALYLCASSLAVSGRGEQFFGPGTRLTVL.

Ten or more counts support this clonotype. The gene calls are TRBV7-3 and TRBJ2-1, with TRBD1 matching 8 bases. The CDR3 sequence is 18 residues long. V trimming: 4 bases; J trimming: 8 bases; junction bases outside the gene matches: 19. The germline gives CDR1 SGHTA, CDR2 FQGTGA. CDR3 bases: TGTGCCAGCAGCTCTATCCCCTCTCCCGGGACAGGCTCGCATGAGCAGTTCTTC. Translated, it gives CASSSIPSPGTGSHEQFF. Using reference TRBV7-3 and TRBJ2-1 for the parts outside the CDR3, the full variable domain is GAGVSQTPSNKVTEKGKYVELRCDPISGHTALYWYRQSLGQGPEFLIYFQGTGAADDSGLPNDRFFAVRPEGSVSTLKIQRTERGDSAVYLCASSSIPSPGTGSHEQFFGPGTRLTVL.